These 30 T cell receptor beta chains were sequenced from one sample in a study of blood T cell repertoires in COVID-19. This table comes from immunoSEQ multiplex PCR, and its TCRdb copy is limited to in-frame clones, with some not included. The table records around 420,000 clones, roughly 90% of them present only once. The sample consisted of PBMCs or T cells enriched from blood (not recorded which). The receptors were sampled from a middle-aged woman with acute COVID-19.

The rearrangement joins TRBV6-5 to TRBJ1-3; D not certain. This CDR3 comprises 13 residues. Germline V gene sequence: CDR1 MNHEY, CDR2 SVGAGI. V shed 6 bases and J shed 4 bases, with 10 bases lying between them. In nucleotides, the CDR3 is TGTGCCAGCAGGAAAGCCACGGGAAACACCATATATTTT. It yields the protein CASRKATGNTIYF.

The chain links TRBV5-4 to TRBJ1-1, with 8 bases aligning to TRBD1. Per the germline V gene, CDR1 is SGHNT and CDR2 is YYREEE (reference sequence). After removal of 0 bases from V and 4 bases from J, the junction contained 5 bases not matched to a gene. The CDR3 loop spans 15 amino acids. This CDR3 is CASSLVRGQVTEAFF. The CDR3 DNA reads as TGTGCCAGCAGCTTGGTCAGGGGGCAGGTCACTGAAGCTTTCTTT.

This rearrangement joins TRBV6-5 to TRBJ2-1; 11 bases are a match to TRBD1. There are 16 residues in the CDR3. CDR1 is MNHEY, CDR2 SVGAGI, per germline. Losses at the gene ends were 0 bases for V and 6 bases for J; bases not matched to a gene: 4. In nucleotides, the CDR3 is TGTGCCAGCAGTTACTCTCGGGACAGGGGGGGCAATGAGCAGTTCTTC. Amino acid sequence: CASSYSRDRGGNEQFF.

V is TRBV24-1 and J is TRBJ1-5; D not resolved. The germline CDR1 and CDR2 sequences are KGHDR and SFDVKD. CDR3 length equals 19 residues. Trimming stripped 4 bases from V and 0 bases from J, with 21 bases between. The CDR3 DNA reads TGTGCCACCAGTGAACTCCAGAGACCGAGGAAGTATAGCAATCAGCCCCAGCATTTT. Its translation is CATSELQRPRKYSNQPQHF.

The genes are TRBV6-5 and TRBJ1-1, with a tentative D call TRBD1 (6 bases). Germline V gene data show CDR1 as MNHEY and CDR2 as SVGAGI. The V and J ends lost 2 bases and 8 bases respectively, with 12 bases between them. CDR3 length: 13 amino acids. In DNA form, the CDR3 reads TGTGCCAGCAGTTACGCGACAGGAGTCGAAGCTTTCTTT. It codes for CASSYATGVEAFF.

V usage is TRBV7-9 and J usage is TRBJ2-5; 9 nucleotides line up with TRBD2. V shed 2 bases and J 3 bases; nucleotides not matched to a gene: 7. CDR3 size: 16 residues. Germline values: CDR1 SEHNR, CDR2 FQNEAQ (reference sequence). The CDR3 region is CASSLIGTSNEETQYF. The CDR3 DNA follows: TGTGCCAGCAGCTTAATCGGGACTAGCAATGAAGAGACCCAGTACTTC.

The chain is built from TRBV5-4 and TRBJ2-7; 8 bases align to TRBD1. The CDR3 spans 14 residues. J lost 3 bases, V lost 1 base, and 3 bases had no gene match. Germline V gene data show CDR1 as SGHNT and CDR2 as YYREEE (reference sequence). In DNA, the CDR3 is TGTGCCAGCAGCTTGCCAGGGACAGGCTACGAGCAGTACTTC. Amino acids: CASSLPGTGYEQYF.

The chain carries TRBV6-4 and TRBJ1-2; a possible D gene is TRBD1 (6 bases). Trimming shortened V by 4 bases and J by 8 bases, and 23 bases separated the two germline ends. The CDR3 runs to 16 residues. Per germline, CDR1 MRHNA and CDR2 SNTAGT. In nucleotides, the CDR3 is TGTGCCAGCAGTGCGTCGCAGGGGCCAACGGTCTCCGGCTACACCTTC. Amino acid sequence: CASSASQGPTVSGYTF.

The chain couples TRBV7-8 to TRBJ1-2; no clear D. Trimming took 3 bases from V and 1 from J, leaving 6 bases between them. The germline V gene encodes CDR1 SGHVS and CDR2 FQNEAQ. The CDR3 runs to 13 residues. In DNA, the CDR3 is TGTGCCAGCAGCTTCGGTCGTAACTATGGCTACACCTTC. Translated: CASSFGRNYGYTF.

CDR3 region: CASSGTPNTEAFF. CDR3 bases: TGTGCCAGCAGCGGGACACCCAACACTGAAGCTTTCTTT. This sequence joins TRBV9 and TRBJ1-1; D may be TRBD1 (5 bases). Trimming cost V 3 bases and J 2 bases, with 8 bases left between them. The CDR3 contains 13 residues. Germline loops: CDR1 SGDLS, CDR2 YYNGEE.

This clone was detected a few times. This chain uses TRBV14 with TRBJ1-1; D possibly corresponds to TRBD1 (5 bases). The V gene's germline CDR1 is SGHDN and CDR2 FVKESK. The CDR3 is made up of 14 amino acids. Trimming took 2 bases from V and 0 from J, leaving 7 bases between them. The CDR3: CASSQQGMNTEAFF. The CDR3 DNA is TGTGCCAGCAGCCAACAGGGTATGAACACTGAAGCTTTCTTT.

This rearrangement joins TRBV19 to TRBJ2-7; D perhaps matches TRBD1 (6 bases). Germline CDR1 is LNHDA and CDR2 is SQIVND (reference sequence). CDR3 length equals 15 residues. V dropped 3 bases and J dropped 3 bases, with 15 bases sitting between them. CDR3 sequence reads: CASSMTTGYLYEQYF. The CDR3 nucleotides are TGTGCCAGTAGTATGACTACAGGGTATCTCTACGAGCAGTACTTC.

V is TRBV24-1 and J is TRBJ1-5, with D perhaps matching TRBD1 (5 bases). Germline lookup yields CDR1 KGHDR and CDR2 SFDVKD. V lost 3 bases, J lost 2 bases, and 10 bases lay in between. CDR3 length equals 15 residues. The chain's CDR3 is CATSDVGAGNQPQHF. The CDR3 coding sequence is TGTGCCACCAGTGATGTAGGGGCGGGCAATCAGCCCCAGCATTTT.

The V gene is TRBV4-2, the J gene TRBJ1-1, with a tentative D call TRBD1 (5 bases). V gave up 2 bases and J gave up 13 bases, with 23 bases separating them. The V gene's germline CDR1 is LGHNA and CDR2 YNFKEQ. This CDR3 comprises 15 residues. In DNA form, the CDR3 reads TGTGCCAGCAGCCAACAGGAAGGGGAGGGGAAAATTCTTTTCTTT. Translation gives CASSQQEGEGKILFF.

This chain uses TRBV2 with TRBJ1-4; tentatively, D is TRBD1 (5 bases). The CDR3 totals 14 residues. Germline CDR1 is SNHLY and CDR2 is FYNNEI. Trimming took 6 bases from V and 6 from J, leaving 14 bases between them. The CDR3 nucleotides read TGTGCCAGCAGCGTCGGACAAGCGTATGAAAAACTGTTTTTT. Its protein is CASSVGQAYEKLFF.

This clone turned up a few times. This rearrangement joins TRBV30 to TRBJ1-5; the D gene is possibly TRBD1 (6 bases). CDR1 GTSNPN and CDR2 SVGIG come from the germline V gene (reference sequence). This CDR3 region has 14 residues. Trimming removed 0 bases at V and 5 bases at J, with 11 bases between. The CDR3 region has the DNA TGTGCCTGGAGTGTCGGGGGGCGAGATCAGCCCCAGCATTTT. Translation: CAWSVGGRDQPQHF.

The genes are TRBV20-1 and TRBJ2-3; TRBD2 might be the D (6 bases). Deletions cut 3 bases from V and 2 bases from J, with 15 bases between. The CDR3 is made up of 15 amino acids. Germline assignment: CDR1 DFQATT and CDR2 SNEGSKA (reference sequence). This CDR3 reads CSASSTGVLTDTQYF. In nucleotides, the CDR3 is TGCAGTGCTAGTTCCACGGGGGTCCTCACAGATACGCAGTATTTT.

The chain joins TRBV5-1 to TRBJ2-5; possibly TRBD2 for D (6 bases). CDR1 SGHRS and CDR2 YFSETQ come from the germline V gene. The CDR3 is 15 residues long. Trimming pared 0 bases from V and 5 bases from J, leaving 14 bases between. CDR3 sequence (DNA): TGCGCCAGCAGCTTGGGATGGAGGGAGCTGGAGACCCAGTACTTC. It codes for CASSLGWRELETQYF.

CDR3 coding DNA: TGTGCCAGCAGCGTAGGGACAGCTAAGAATGAAAAACTGTTTTTT. Encoded protein: CASSVGTAKNEKLFF. The chain links TRBV5-4 to TRBJ1-4, with 7 bases fitting TRBD1. The CDR3 spans 15 residues. Germline CDR1 SGHNT, CDR2 YYREEE (reference sequence). Trimming removed 4 bases from V and 5 bases from J; junction bases left unmatched: 8.

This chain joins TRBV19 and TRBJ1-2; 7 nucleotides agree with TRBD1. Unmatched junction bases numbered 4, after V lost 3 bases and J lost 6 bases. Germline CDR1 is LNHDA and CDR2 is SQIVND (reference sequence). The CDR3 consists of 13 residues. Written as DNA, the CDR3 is TGTGCCAGTAGTATTGGGGGACAGCATGGCTACACCTTC. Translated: CASSIGGQHGYTF.

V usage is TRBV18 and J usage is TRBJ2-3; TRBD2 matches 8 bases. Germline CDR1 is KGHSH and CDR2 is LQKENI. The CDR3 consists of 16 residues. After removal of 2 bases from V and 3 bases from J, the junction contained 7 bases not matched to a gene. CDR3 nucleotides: TGTGCCAGCTCACCAAGAGCGGGGGCCCAGACAGATACGCAGTATTTT. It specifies CASSPRAGAQTDTQYF. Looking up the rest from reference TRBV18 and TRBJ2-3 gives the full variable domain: NAGVMQNPRHLVRRRGQEARLRCSPMKGHSHVYWYRQLPEEGLKFMVYLQKENIIDESGMPKERFSAEFPKEGPSILRIQQVVRGDSAAYFCASSPRAGAQTDTQYFGPGTRLTVL.

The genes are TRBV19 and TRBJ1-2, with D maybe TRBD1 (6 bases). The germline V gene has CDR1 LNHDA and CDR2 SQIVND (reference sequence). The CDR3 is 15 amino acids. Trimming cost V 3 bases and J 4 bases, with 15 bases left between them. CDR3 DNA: TGTGCCAGTAGTATCCTCCCGGGGGGGGCCTATGGCTACACCTTC. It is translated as CASSILPGGAYGYTF.

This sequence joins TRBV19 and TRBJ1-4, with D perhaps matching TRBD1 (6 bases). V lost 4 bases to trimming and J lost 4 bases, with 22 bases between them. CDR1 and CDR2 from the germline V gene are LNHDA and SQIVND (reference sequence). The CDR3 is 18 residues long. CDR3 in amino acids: CASSTIVTGSSYNEKLFF. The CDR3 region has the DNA TGTGCCAGTAGTACAATCGTTACAGGGAGCTCGTATAATGAAAAACTGTTTTTT.

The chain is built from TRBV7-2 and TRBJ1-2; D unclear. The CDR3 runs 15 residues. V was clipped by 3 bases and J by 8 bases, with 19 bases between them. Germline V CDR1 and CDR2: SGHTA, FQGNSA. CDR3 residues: CASSFIVGRVQGYTF. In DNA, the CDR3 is TGTGCCAGCAGCTTCATCGTAGGGAGGGTACAAGGCTACACCTTC.

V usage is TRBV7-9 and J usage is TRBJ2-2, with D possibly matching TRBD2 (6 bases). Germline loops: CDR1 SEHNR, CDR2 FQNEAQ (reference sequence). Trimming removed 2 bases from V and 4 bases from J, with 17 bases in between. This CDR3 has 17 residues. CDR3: CASSLSADGGGTGELFF. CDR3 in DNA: TGTGCCAGCAGCTTAAGTGCTGATGGGGGAGGCACCGGGGAGCTGTTTTTT.

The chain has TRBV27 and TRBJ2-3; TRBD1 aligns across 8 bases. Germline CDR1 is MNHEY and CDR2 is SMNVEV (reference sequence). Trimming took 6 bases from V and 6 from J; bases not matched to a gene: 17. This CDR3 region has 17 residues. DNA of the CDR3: TGTGCCAGCAGCCCGATTCGGTGGCAGGGGGCATTGGATACGCAGTATTTT. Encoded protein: CASSPIRWQGALDTQYF.

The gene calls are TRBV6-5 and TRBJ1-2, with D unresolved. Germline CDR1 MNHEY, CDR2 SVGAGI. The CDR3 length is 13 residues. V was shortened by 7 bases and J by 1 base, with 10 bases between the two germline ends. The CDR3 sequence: CASIPSINYGYTF. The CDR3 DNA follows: TGTGCCAGCATCCCCAGTATTAACTATGGCTACACCTTC.

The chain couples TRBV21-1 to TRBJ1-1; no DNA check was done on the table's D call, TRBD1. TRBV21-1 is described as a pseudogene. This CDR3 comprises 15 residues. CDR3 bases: TGTGCCAGCAGCAAATATCGGGCAGGGGCCACTGAAGCTTTCTTT. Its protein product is CASSKYRAGATEAFF.

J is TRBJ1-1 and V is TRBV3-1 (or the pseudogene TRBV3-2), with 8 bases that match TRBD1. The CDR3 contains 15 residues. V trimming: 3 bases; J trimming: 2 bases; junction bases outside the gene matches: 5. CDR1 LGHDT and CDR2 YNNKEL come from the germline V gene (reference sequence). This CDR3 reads CASSHRGPGNTEAFF. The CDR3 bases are TGTGCCAGCAGCCACAGGGGGCCGGGCAACACTGAAGCTTTCTTT.

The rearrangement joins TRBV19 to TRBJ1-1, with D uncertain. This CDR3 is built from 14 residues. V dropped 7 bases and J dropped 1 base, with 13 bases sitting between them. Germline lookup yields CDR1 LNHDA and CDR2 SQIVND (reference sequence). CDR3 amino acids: CASTDPPGNTEAFF. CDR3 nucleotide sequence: TGTGCCAGTACCGATCCCCCGGGGAACACTGAAGCTTTCTTT.